A few counts support the clone carrying this T cell receptor (beta chain). Its antigen is unknown. The study drew donors from healthy Caucasian individuals in Russia aged roughly 6 to 100. This sample stems from a study of blood T cells in healthy people across ages. Study results and caveats: The lack of PBMC sorting stopped any conclusive naive versus antigen-experienced comparison. Diversity figures derived from one million T cells were judged to underestimate the true value.

The V segment lost 4 bases and the J segment 1 base; nucleotides outside the gene matches: 6. Looked up from germline, CDR1 is KGHSH and CDR2 is LQKENI. The CDR3 runs 15 residues. It was with a sample-barcoded 5' primer and a J-beta primer mix that a second PCR of about 6 to 11 cycles was run. TCRdb reprocessed the 5' RACE reads with MiXCR, giving one entry per CDR3 protein. The profile shows some 1,800,000 distinct CDR3 sequences, more than 35% of them singletons. The origin of this receptor is a human donor in good health. The chain links TRBV18 to TRBJ2-5; 7 positions agree with TRBD1. What was sequenced was blood. The CDR3 DNA reads TGTGCCAGCTCACTAAACGGACAGGCCCAAGAGACCCAGTACTTC. Its protein product is CASSLNGQAQETQYF.